Presented here are 32 T cell receptor beta chains from one specimen sequenced in a study of chemoradiotherapy in HPV16-positive cancers. TCRdb keeps only in-frame clones here, not all; method: immunoSEQ multiplex PCR. Seen here are around 12,000 clones, around 86% observed once, and the top ten hold around 5%. The sequenced sample was blood, obtained from a patient who underwent chemoradiotherapy. These receptors all stem from a human donor with HPV-associated anogenital cancer.

This clone was observed a single time. The gene calls are TRBV5-1 and TRBJ1-1; 9 positions agree with TRBD1. V lost 2 bases and J lost 3; bases outside the gene matches: 5. The CDR3 totals 15 residues. From germline, CDR1 is SGHRS and CDR2 YFSETQ. CDR3 in DNA: TGCGCCAGCAGCTTACAGGGGGCTCAGGACACTGAAGCTTTCTTT. Its protein product is CASSLQGAQDTEAFF.

This chain links TRBV5-7 with TRBJ1-6; TRBD1 matches 8 bases. TRBV5-7 is known as an ORF, though its function is uncertain. J lost 3 bases, V lost 4 bases, and 9 bases had no gene match. The CDR3 spans 17 residues. CDR3 protein: CASSRPQGANYNSPLHF. CDR3 DNA: TGTGCCAGCAGCCGACCGCAGGGGGCTAACTATAATTCACCCCTCCACTTT.

The chain carries TRBV9 and TRBJ2-1, with 13 bases matching TRBD2. From germline, CDR1 is SGDLS and CDR2 YYNGEE. The V and J ends lost 4 bases and 2 bases, in that order; junction bases with no gene match: 6. The CDR3 totals 17 residues. The CDR3 protein is CASSYTTSGGAYNEQFF. CDR3 nucleotide sequence: TGTGCCAGCAGCTATACTACTAGCGGGGGGGCCTACAATGAGCAGTTCTTC.

The chain carries TRBV29-1 and TRBJ2-7; 10 positions agree with TRBD2. V trimming: 6 bases; J trimming: 0 bases; junction bases outside the gene matches: 5. The CDR3 runs 14 residues. From germline, CDR1 is SQVTM and CDR2 ANQGSEA. CDR3 bases: TGCAGCGTCCTTAGCGGGGGGAGCTCCTACGAGCAGTACTTC. This translates into CSVLSGGSSYEQYF.

The J gene is TRBJ2-6, the V gene TRBV6-1; 11 bases align to TRBD1. V dropped 2 bases and J dropped 2; count of bases not matched to a gene: 8. There are 19 residues in the CDR3. Germline CDR1 MNHNS, CDR2 SASEGT. The DNA for the CDR3 is TGTGCCAGCAGTGAAATTTTAGGACAGGGGGCGGCTGGGGCCAACGTCCTGACTTTC. It is translated as CASSEILGQGAAGANVLTF.

J is TRBJ2-1 and V is TRBV9; 12 positions agree with TRBD2. In germline, CDR1 is SGDLS, CDR2 YYNGEE. With V trimmed by 0 bases and J by 0 bases, 13 bases remained unmatched. The length of the CDR3 is 21 residues. The chain's CDR3 is CASSVGYSSGGGPSSYNEQFF. CDR3 bases: TGTGCCAGCAGCGTAGGATACTCTAGCGGGGGGGGCCCTAGCTCCTACAATGAGCAGTTCTTC.

Comment on this clone: Other DNA sequences of this sample code for an identical CDR3. The rearrangement uses TRBV10-1 and TRBJ2-2, with D uncertain. This CDR3 is built from 14 residues. V was cut by 11 bases and J by 2 bases, with 15 bases left in between. CDR1 is WNHNN, CDR2 SYGVQD, per germline (reference sequence). CDR3 residues: CASSPHLNTGELFF. The CDR3 nucleotides are TGCGCCTCCAGCCCCCACTTAAACACCGGGGAGCTGTTTTTT.

The V gene is TRBV7-3, the J gene TRBJ2-2; D might be TRBD2 (7 bases). V lost 0 bases to trimming and J lost 4 bases, with 12 bases between them. The CDR3 extends over 16 amino acids. Germline CDR1 is SGHTA and CDR2 is FQGTGA. The DNA for the CDR3 is TGTGCCAGCAGCTTAACGTTGGGGGGGCCCACCGGGGAGCTGTTTTTT. Protein product: CASSLTLGGPTGELFF.

The chain links TRBV5-1 to TRBJ2-2; D is undetermined. The CDR3 has 14 amino acids. CDR1 is SGHRS, CDR2 YFSETQ, per germline. V shed 0 bases and J shed 9 bases, with 12 bases lying between them. CDR3 nucleotides: TGCGCCAGCAGCTTGGTGCAAGGGTCCCGGGAGCTGTTTTTT. This translates into CASSLVQGSRELFF.

V gene TRBV5-1 combines with J gene TRBJ2-2; TRBD2 agrees at 7 bases. The ends lost 0 bases at V and 5 bases at J; junction bases unmatched: 4. The germline CDR1 and CDR2 sequences are SGHRS and YFSETQ. The CDR3 covers 15 residues. In nucleotides, the CDR3 is TGCGCCAGCAGCTTGGGCGGGGGACTGACCGGGGAGCTGTTTTTT. It is translated as CASSLGGGLTGELFF.

V and J are TRBV11-2 and TRBJ1-6; D is perhaps TRBD1 (6 bases). The CDR3 totals 15 residues. V was pared by 6 bases and J by 9 bases, with 18 bases between. Germline V gene data show CDR1 as SGHAT and CDR2 as FQNNGV. Here the CDR3 DNA reads TGTGCCAGCAGTTTTACACAGGGCTTCGGTTCACCCCTCCACTTT. It translates to CASSFTQGFGSPLHF.

This clone turned up a few times. The chain recombines TRBV11-2 with TRBJ2-2; no reliable D call. CDR3 length: 14 amino acids. Germline CDR1 is SGHAT and CDR2 is FQNNGV. Trimming removed 7 bases at V and 0 bases at J, with 9 bases between. CDR3 amino acids: CASTFSPNTGELFF. The DNA of the CDR3 is TGTGCCAGCACATTTTCTCCGAACACCGGGGAGCTGTTTTTT.

This chain uses TRBV5-4 with TRBJ2-1; TRBD1 is a possible D gene (6 bases). There are 14 residues in the CDR3. Germline V gene lookup returns CDR1 SGHNT and CDR2 YYREEE (reference sequence). V was pared by 1 base and J by 2 bases, with 7 bases between. The CDR3 loop is CASSLTGTYNEQFF. The CDR3 coding sequence is TGTGCCAGCAGCTTGACAGGGACCTACAATGAGCAGTTCTTC.

The V gene is TRBV7-2, the J gene TRBJ2-1, with 7 nucleotides matching TRBD1. Per the germline V gene, CDR1 is SGHTA and CDR2 is FQGNSA. V was clipped by 4 bases and J by 6 bases; unmatched bases: 6. This CDR3 has 14 amino acids. The CDR3 region has the DNA TGTGCCAGCAGCTCGTGGCGACAGGGCAATGAGCAGTTCTTC. It translates to CASSSWRQGNEQFF.

This clone was observed once. The J gene is TRBJ2-3, the V gene TRBV10-3; TRBD2 matches at 9 bases. The CDR3 loop spans 16 amino acids. V trimming: 6 bases; J trimming: 3 bases; junction bases outside the gene matches: 10. Germline loops: CDR1 ENHRY, CDR2 SYGVKD. In DNA, the CDR3 is TGTGCCATCAGCCGAAATAGCGGGGGTTTGACAGATACGCAGTATTTT. Translation: CAISRNSGGLTDTQYF.

This clone was observed a few times. V and J are TRBV2 and TRBJ2-7, with D possibly being TRBD1 (6 bases). V lost 4 bases and J lost 0, with 7 bases in between. Per germline, CDR1 SNHLY and CDR2 FYNNEI. This CDR3 is built from 13 residues. The CDR3 DNA reads as TGTGCCAGCAGTGGGACAGACTCCTACGAGCAGTACGTC. The encoded protein is CASSGTDSYEQYV.

V gene TRBV2 combines with J gene TRBJ2-7; 11 nucleotides match TRBD1. Germline-derived CDR1 and CDR2 are SNHLY and FYNNEI. Trimming took 8 bases from V and 4 from J; bases not matched to a gene: 7. This CDR3 is 14 amino acids long. CDR3 sequence (DNA): TGTGCCAGCGGGGCCGGGACAGGGGGTTACGAGCAGTACTTC. Encoded protein: CASGAGTGGYEQYF. Full variable domain (rest looked up from reference TRBV2 and TRBJ2-7): EPEVTQTPSHQVTQMGQEVILRCVPISNHLYFYWYRQILGQKVEFLVSFYNNEISEKSEIFDDQFSVERPDGSNFTLKIRSTKLEDSAMYFCASGAGTGGYEQYFGPGTRLTVT.

The chain is built from TRBV11-2 and TRBJ1-1; a possible D gene is TRBD1 (5 bases). CDR1 is SGHAT and CDR2 is FQNNGV in the germline V gene. This CDR3 region has 13 residues. The V end lost 5 bases, the J end lost 1 base, and 8 bases lay between the germline ends. CDR3 protein: CASSTDRNTEAFF. DNA for the CDR3: TGTGCCAGCAGCACAGACAGGAACACTGAAGCTTTCTTT. Variable domain in full (rest from reference TRBV11-2 and TRBJ1-1): EAGVAQSPRYKIIEKRQSVAFWCNPISGHATLYWYQQILGQGPKLLIQFQNNGVVDDSQLPKDRFSAERLKGVDSTLKIQPAKLEDSAVYLCASSTDRNTEAFFGQGTRLTVV.

The chain has TRBV5-4 and TRBJ1-1, with TRBD1 as a possible D gene (5 bases). Germline assignment: CDR1 SGHNT and CDR2 YYREEE (reference sequence). The V and J ends lost 3 bases and 4 bases respectively, with 10 bases between them. This CDR3 is built from 13 residues. The CDR3 coding sequence is TGTGCCAGCAGCTCCCAGGGTGTCACTGAAGCTTTCTTT. It yields the protein CASSSQGVTEAFF.

The V call is TRBV7-2, the J call TRBJ1-6; no clear D. V was cut by 1 base and J by 5 bases, with 9 bases left in between. The length of the CDR3 is 15 residues. The germline CDR1 and CDR2 sequences are SGHTA and FQGNSA. DNA of the CDR3: TGTGCCAGCAGCTTAGAGGGTCGTAATAATTCACCCCTCCACTTT. Translation gives CASSLEGRNNSPLHF.

The chain combines TRBV6-1 with TRBJ1-6; TRBD1 might be the D (6 bases). The CDR3 is 15 amino acids. The ends were cut back, 3 bases at V and 6 bases at J, with 12 bases in the middle. Germline CDR1 and CDR2: MNHNS and SASEGT. The CDR3 loop reads CASSEWGGPNSPLHF. The DNA of the CDR3 is TGTGCCAGCAGTGAGTGGGGGGGGCCTAATTCACCCCTCCACTTT.

The chain carries TRBV7-8 and TRBJ1-5; no reliable D call. The germline V and J ends were trimmed by 1 base and 4 bases, with 14 bases remaining between them. The CDR3 contains 16 residues. Germline CDR1 is SGHVS and CDR2 is FQNEAQ. For the CDR3, the DNA is TGTGCCAGCAGCTTAGAGGGCGGCCAGCCAAATCAGCCCCAGCATTTT. This sequence encodes CASSLEGGQPNQPQHF.

This chain uses TRBV10-3 with TRBJ2-2; unclear D gene. V dropped 10 bases and J dropped 4 bases, with 13 bases sitting between them. Germline assignment: CDR1 ENHRY and CDR2 SYGVKD. The CDR3 loop spans 13 amino acids. The CDR3 sequence: CATDHRGTGELFF. Written as DNA, the CDR3 is TGTGCCACCGACCATCGTGGCACCGGGGAGCTGTTTTTT.

This clone was picked up one time. The chain carries TRBV7-8 and TRBJ1-2, with TRBD1 as a possible D gene (5 bases). This CDR3 is 12 amino acids long. Trimming removed 5 bases from V and 8 bases from J, with 12 bases in between. CDR1 and CDR2 (germline): SGHVS, FQNEAQ. The CDR3 loop is CASSPGTGGYTF. CDR3 nucleotides: TGTGCCAGCAGCCCGGGGACGGGAGGCTACACCTTC.

The chain employs TRBV2 and TRBJ1-6; tentatively, D is TRBD1 (5 bases). V lost 6 bases and J 4 bases, leaving 13 bases between the germline ends. The CDR3 has 15 residues. Germline CDR1 reads SNHLY; CDR2 reads FYNNEI. The CDR3 here is CASRRDGPYNSPLHF. The CDR3, as DNA: TGTGCCAGCAGAAGGGACGGCCCTTATAATTCACCCCTCCACTTT.

The chain employs TRBV6-1 and TRBJ1-1, with 12 bases that match TRBD1. This CDR3 contains 14 residues. V shed 5 bases and J 7 bases; nucleotides not matched to a gene: 5. Germline CDR1 and CDR2: MNHNS and SASEGT. The CDR3 is CASSRDRGLNEAFF. CDR3 nucleotide sequence: TGTGCCAGCAGTCGGGACAGGGGGCTGAATGAAGCTTTCTTT.

V usage is TRBV2 and J usage is TRBJ2-3; a possible D gene is TRBD2 (6 bases). The CDR3 sequence is 16 residues long. Trimming removed 5 bases from V and 0 bases from J, with 15 bases in between. Germline CDR1 is SNHLY and CDR2 is FYNNEI. This chain's CDR3 is CASSSRGSPSTDTQYF. The CDR3 DNA sequence: TGTGCCAGCAGTTCCCGGGGGAGTCCTAGCACAGATACGCAGTATTTT.

This clone was counted once. V is TRBV11-3 and J is TRBJ2-1; 8 nucleotides match TRBD1. Germline trimming cut 5 bases from V and 8 bases from J; bases unmatched to any gene: 20. CDR3 length: 18 amino acids. Germline V lookup: CDR1 SGHNT, CDR2 YENEEA. The CDR3 sequence: CASSRPNEDRVNFDEQFF. The CDR3 bases are TGTGCCAGCAGCCGACCTAACGAGGACAGGGTAAATTTCGATGAGCAGTTCTTC.

The chain combines TRBV5-1 with TRBJ1-1, with D unclear. The germline CDR1 and CDR2 sequences are SGHRS and YFSETQ. The CDR3 runs to 16 residues. V gave up 0 bases and J gave up 3 bases, with 15 bases separating them. CDR3 loop: CASSLDGRFGYTEAFF. The DNA of the CDR3 is TGCGCCAGCAGCTTGGACGGCCGTTTCGGTTACACTGAAGCTTTCTTT.

The chain is built from TRBV13 and TRBJ2-2; 8 bases are shared with TRBD1. The CDR3 is 16 residues long. Germline lookup yields CDR1 PRHDT and CDR2 FYEKMQ (reference sequence). Trimming took 5 bases from V and 4 from J; bases not matched to a gene: 9. In DNA, the CDR3 is TGTGCCAGCAGCCAGACAGGGGCTAGCCTCACCGGGGAGCTGTTTTTT. Its protein product is CASSQTGASLTGELFF.

This clone was observed a handful of times. This chain uses TRBV7-6 with TRBJ1-6; no clear D. V lost 1 base to trimming and J lost 6 bases, with 13 bases between them. The germline gives CDR1 SGHVS, CDR2 FNYEAQ. CDR3 size: 16 residues. The CDR3 DNA reads TGTGCCAGCAGCTTAGGGGATAATCGGGGTAATTCACCCCTCCACTTT. This encodes CASSLGDNRGNSPLHF. The complete variable domain, with remaining parts taken from reference TRBV7-6 and TRBJ1-6, reads GAGVSQSPRYKVTKRGQDVALRCDPISGHVSLYWYRQALGQGPEFLTYFNYEAQQDKSGLPNDRFSAERPEGSISTLTIQRTEQRDSAMYRCASSLGDNRGNSPLHFGNGTRLTVT.

V gene TRBV4-1 combines with J gene TRBJ1-6; D may be TRBD1 (5 bases). CDR3 size: 14 residues. Germline values: CDR1 MGHRA, CDR2 YSYEKL. Trimming took 6 bases from V and 6 from J, leaving 12 bases between them. CDR3 nucleotide sequence: TGCGCCAGCAGGGGGGAGGGGATTAATTCACCCCTCCACTTT. This translates into CASRGEGINSPLHF.